These 2 T cell receptor beta chains came from one sample sequenced in a study of cytomegalovirus exposure and HLA in healthy donors. Primers for the PCR totalled 60 Vbeta and 13 Jbeta. Here immunoSEQ multiplex PCR was the method, and the copy in TCRdb shows in-frame clones only, minus some. The sample holds fewer than 200,000 clones, roughly 84% seen once. The specimen was PBMCs. These receptors all stem from a young man in good health and CMV-seronegative.

This clone was found a few times. The J gene is TRBJ1-2, the V gene TRBV4-1; a weak D match, TRBD1 (6 bases). This CDR3 is built from 15 residues. Germline V gives CDR1 MGHRA, CDR2 YSYEKL. V lost 1 base and J lost 8, with 17 bases in between. The CDR3 reads CASSQVDRILGGYTF. The CDR3 DNA sequence: TGCGCCAGCAGCCAAGTCGACAGGATCCTCGGAGGCTACACCTTC.

This clone was picked up one time. The chain links TRBV5-1 to TRBJ1-5, with 9 nucleotides matching TRBD1. Germline-derived CDR1 and CDR2 are SGHRS and YFSETQ. The J segment lost 3 bases and the V segment lost 0 bases, leaving 7 bases of the junction unmatched. The CDR3 runs to 17 residues. CDR3 DNA sequence: TGCGCCAGCAGCTTGGGGCCGACAGGGGGGGACAATCAGCCCCAGCATTTT. Translated: CASSLGPTGGDNQPQHF.